This TCR beta chain is drawn from a study of blood T cell repertoires in COVID-19. On this clone: Different DNA sequences within this sample yield the same CDR3.

This CDR3 spans 15 amino acids. Germline CDR1 LNHDA, CDR2 SQIVND (reference sequence). V lost 3 bases and J 0 bases, leaving 9 bases between the germline ends. Using immunoSEQ multiplex PCR, the repertoire was profiled, and TCRdb retains in-frame clones only, with some absent. The table lists 300,000 or so clones, roughly nine tenths of them singletons, with more than 1% in the top ten. The sequenced sample consisted of PBMCs or T cells enriched from blood (not recorded which). The sequence was obtained from a woman aged 25 to 39 who had recovered from COVID-19. The chain uses TRBV19 and TRBJ1-5, with D perhaps TRBD1 (6 bases). CDR3 nucleotides: TGTGCCAGTAGTATTGGACAGTATAGCAATCAGCCCCAGCATTTT. Amino acids: CASSIGQYSNQPQHF.